One sample yielded the 4 T cell receptor beta chains listed below, sequenced in a study of technical replicates of blood from a few donors. Sequencing used immunoSEQ multiplex PCR; TCRdb keeps in-frame clones, though not all of them. The sample consists of about 73,000 clones, 90% to 95% of them appearing once. What was sequenced was T cells isolated from PBMCs. The source of these receptors is a human donor in good health.

This chain connects TRBV5-4 to TRBJ2-5; 10 positions agree with TRBD2. From germline, CDR1 is SGHNT and CDR2 YYREEE (reference sequence). V shed 0 bases and J 3 bases; nucleotides not matched to a gene: 11. The CDR3 has 18 residues. CDR3 bases: TGTGCCAGCAGCTTGGAGCTAGCGGGAGTGGTTACTGAAGAGACCCAGTACTTC. It codes for CASSLELAGVVTEETQYF.

This chain joins TRBV9 and TRBJ2-1; 12 nucleotides line up with TRBD2. Germline values: CDR1 SGDLS, CDR2 YYNGEE. The CDR3 is made up of 14 amino acids. V was clipped by 3 bases and J by 7 bases; unmatched bases: 2. CDR3 nucleotides: TGTGCCAGCAGCGGGCTAGCGGGAGGGAATGAGCAGTTCTTC. Protein: CASSGLAGGNEQFF. Drawing the rest from reference TRBV9 and TRBJ2-1, the complete variable domain is DSGVTQTPKHLITATGQRVTLRCSPRSGDLSVYWYQQSLDQGLQFLIQYYNGEERAKGNILERFSAQQFPDLHSELNLSSLELGDSALYFCASSGLAGGNEQFFGPGTRLTVL.

The chain uses TRBV10-2 and TRBJ1-2; a possible D gene is TRBD1 (5 bases). The CDR3 is 14 amino acids. Germline lookup yields CDR1 WSHSY and CDR2 SAAADI. With 8 bases removed from V and 4 bases from J, the gap between germline ends came to 17 bases. The CDR3 here is CASLGGELGYGYTF. CDR3 nucleotide sequence: TGCGCCAGCCTTGGGGGGGAGTTGGGCTATGGCTACACCTTC.

V is TRBV2 and J is TRBJ2-7; 9 nucleotides agree with TRBD1. Germline CDR1 SNHLY, CDR2 FYNNEI. V was clipped by 6 bases and J by 2 bases; unmatched bases: 11. The CDR3 runs 16 residues. DNA of the CDR3: TGTGCCAGCAGCGCCGGGAGGACAGGGGTCACCTACGAGCAGTACTTC. Residues: CASSAGRTGVTYEQYF.